The sequence of this T cell receptor beta chain was determined in a study of blood T cell repertoires in COVID-19. Across the whole study: Samples representing acute and convalescent COVID-19 were sourced from the United States, Italy and Spain. Sources were T cells, B-cell-depleted T cells, or PBMCs; the material itself was cDNA or gDNA.

Authors' methods: Nucleated cell number was recorded as an estimate derived from reference gene primer amplification. Here immunoSEQ multiplex PCR was the method, and the copy in TCRdb shows in-frame clones only, minus some. The V and J calls and the clone size are those of that table, but D and trimming were determined from the DNA. The sample lists about 130,000 clones; about 76% were seen once. The receptor comes from a man older than 75 with acute or convalescent COVID-19. Sequenced material: peripheral blood.

The chain's CDR3 is CASSPSTGLGANVLTF. Written as DNA, the CDR3 is TGTGCCAGTAGCCCCTCGACAGGGTTAGGGGCCAACGTCCTGACTTTC. The V and J genes are TRBV19 and TRBJ2-6, with 7 bases fitting TRBD1. J lost 4 bases, V lost 6 bases, and 9 bases had no gene match. CDR3 length: 16 residues. Germline V gene sequence: CDR1 LNHDA, CDR2 SQIVND (reference sequence).